The 18 T cell receptor beta chains listed next were all sequenced from one sample in a study of PD-L1 blockade in urothelial cancer. Stated time point: peripheral blood 6 weeks after treatment start. TCRdb keeps only in-frame clones here, not all; method: immunoSEQ multiplex PCR. The data show about 50,000 clones, with 88% seen just once and less than 3% held by the top ten. This sample comprised PBMCs, obtained around atezolizumab (anti-PD-L1) treatment. The source is a man aged 55-75 years with urothelial cancer.

The CDR3, as DNA: TGCGCCAGCAGCCAAGAACCAGGGGACCGGGATACGCAGTATTTT. The encoded protein is CASSQEPGDRDTQYF. The chain combines TRBV4-1 with TRBJ2-3; a possible D gene is TRBD1 (6 bases). The V and J ends lost 0 bases and 6 bases respectively, with 13 bases between them. Looked up from germline, CDR1 is MGHRA and CDR2 is YSYEKL. This CDR3 has 15 residues.

The chain carries TRBV7-9 and TRBJ1-1; D is perhaps TRBD1 (6 bases). The V end was cut by 5 bases, the J end by 4 bases, with 11 bases between. The germline CDR1 and CDR2 sequences are SEHNR and FQNEAQ (reference sequence). The CDR3 is made up of 13 amino acids. The CDR3 spells CASSLQGSTEAFF. CDR3 coding DNA: TGTGCCAGCAGCCTTCAGGGGAGCACTGAAGCTTTCTTT.

V and J are TRBV4-2 and TRBJ1-1; 9 bases fit TRBD1. Germline trimming cut 3 bases from V and 5 bases from J; bases unmatched to any gene: 7. Germline CDR1 and CDR2: LGHNA and YNFKEQ. The CDR3 sequence is 15 residues long. The CDR3 coding sequence is TGTGCCAGCAGCCACCAGGGACAGGGTGGAACTGAAGCTTTCTTT. Amino acids: CASSHQGQGGTEAFF.

There are a few counts of this clone. The chain recombines TRBV12-5 with TRBJ1-1; D possibly corresponds to TRBD1 (6 bases). The CDR3 is 15 amino acids. The germline V gene has CDR1 LGHNT and CDR2 FRNRAP. Trimming shortened V by 6 bases and J by 0 bases, and 14 bases separated the two germline ends. This CDR3 reads CASGPPGTLNTEAFF. In DNA, the CDR3 is TGTGCTAGTGGGCCCCCCGGGACACTGAACACTGAAGCTTTCTTT.

This chain connects TRBV18 to TRBJ2-1; TRBD2 is a possible D gene (7 bases). Trimming removed 3 bases from V and 6 bases from J, with 18 bases in between. Germline CDR1 KGHSH, CDR2 LQKENI. This CDR3 is built from 16 residues. The CDR3 coding sequence is TGTGCCAGCTCACCCTCGGGGGCGGGAGTCCTCAATGAGCAGTTCTTC. It translates to CASSPSGAGVLNEQFF. Based on the CDR3 plus reference TRBV18 and TRBJ2-1, the full variable domain is NAGVMQNPRHLVRRRGQEARLRCSPMKGHSHVYWYRQLPEEGLKFMVYLQKENIIDESGMPKERFSAEFPKEGPSILRIQQVVRGDSAAYFCASSPSGAGVLNEQFFGPGTRLTVL.

The rearrangement uses TRBV19 and TRBJ1-2; 8 nucleotides align to TRBD1. Germline-derived CDR1 and CDR2 are LNHDA and SQIVND (reference sequence). The V gene end was trimmed by 10 bases and the J gene end by 8 bases; junction bases not matched to a gene: 6. This CDR3 has 11 residues. The CDR3 DNA reads TGTGCCACACTCAGGGGGCAAGGCTACACCTTC. It codes for CATLRGQGYTF.

About this clone itself: An end of the junction differs from the germline gene, which may be a read error. The V and J genes are TRBV6-1 and TRBJ2-4, with 7 bases identical to TRBD1. Germline V gene sequence: CDR1 MNHNS, CDR2 SASEGT. The CDR3 sequence is 15 residues long. The DNA for the CDR3 is TGTGCCAGCAGCGAAGGACAGGCTATCAAAAACATTCAGTACTTC. Translating it yields CASSEGQAIKNIQYF.

The rearrangement uses TRBV27 and TRBJ2-2, with D possibly TRBD1 on 6 matching bases. In germline, CDR1 is MNHEY, CDR2 SMNVEV (reference sequence). Trimming cost V 3 bases and J 4 bases, with 9 bases left between them. The CDR3 contains 14 residues. CDR3 nucleotide sequence: TGTGCCAGCAGTTTTTCAGGGGTCACCGGGGAGCTGTTTTTT. Amino acid sequence: CASSFSGVTGELFF.

This chain connects TRBV10-1 to TRBJ2-3; TRBD2 might be the D (5 bases). V lost 2 bases and J 4 bases, leaving 7 bases between the germline ends. Germline V gene sequence: CDR1 WNHNN, CDR2 SYGVQD (reference sequence). The CDR3 spans 13 residues. CDR3 DNA: TGCGCCAGCAGTGAGACCGGGGCAGATACGCAGTATTTT. Translated: CASSETGADTQYF.

This chain connects TRBV10-3 to TRBJ1-2; TRBD1 matches 7 bases. The CDR3 totals 15 residues. Germline lookup yields CDR1 ENHRY and CDR2 SYGVKD. Trimming removed 6 bases from V and 3 bases from J; junction bases left unmatched: 10. The CDR3 here is CAISAQGGLHYGYTF. The CDR3 nucleotides read TGTGCCATCAGCGCTCAGGGGGGTCTTCACTATGGCTACACCTTC.

This chain joins TRBV19 and TRBJ2-7; TRBD2 matches 7 bases. Trimming removed 5 bases from V and 5 bases from J; junction bases left unmatched: 6. The length of the CDR3 is 13 residues. Germline assignment: CDR1 LNHDA and CDR2 SQIVND (reference sequence). As DNA, the CDR3 is TGTGCCAGTAGTCCGCTTGGGGGGGACGAGCAGTACTTC. Its translation is CASSPLGGDEQYF.

This clone was seen just once. V is TRBV7-9 and J is TRBJ1-4, with 10 positions matching TRBD1. V was pared by 1 base and J by 7 bases, with 6 bases of the junction left unmatched. The CDR3 is 16 residues long. Germline CDR1 and CDR2: SEHNR and FQNEAQ (reference sequence). CDR3 sequence: CASSLGQGANVEKLFF. The DNA for the CDR3 is TGTGCCAGCAGCTTAGGACAGGGGGCGAACGTTGAAAAACTGTTTTTT.

This chain connects TRBV2 to TRBJ2-2; 10 bases agree with TRBD1. With 6 bases clipped from V and 4 bases from J, the junction kept 5 bases outside the gene matches. CDR3 size: 15 residues. The germline V gene has CDR1 SNHLY and CDR2 FYNNEI. The CDR3 spells CASSPRTGGTGELFF. The CDR3 region has the DNA TGTGCCAGCAGCCCTCGGACAGGGGGCACCGGGGAGCTGTTTTTT.

This chain links TRBV7-2 with TRBJ2-5; 9 positions agree with TRBD2. V gave up 6 bases and J gave up 5 bases; unmatched junction bases: 13. The CDR3 is made up of 16 amino acids. Germline lookup yields CDR1 SGHTA and CDR2 FQGNSA. CDR3 DNA sequence: TGTGCCAGCAGTTTATGGCGGGAGGGCGAGGGGGAGACCCAGTACTTC. Its protein product is CASSLWREGEGETQYF.

The chain employs TRBV27 and TRBJ2-1; D is undetermined. Germline loops: CDR1 MNHEY, CDR2 SMNVEV (reference sequence). Trimming took off 3 bases at V and 8 bases at J, with 2 bases between the two ends. There are 10 residues in the CDR3. The CDR3 loop reads CASSFYEQFF. The CDR3 DNA reads as TGTGCCAGCAGTTTCTATGAGCAGTTCTTC.

The V and J genes are TRBV28 and TRBJ1-5; D call uncertain. V was cut by 5 bases and J by 2 bases, with 7 bases left in between. The germline V gene encodes CDR1 MDHEN and CDR2 SYDVKM. The CDR3 totals 13 residues. For the CDR3, the DNA is TGTGCCAGCAGTCCGCGGGGCAATCAGCCCCAGCATTTT. This translates into CASSPRGNQPQHF.

The genes are TRBV7-8 and TRBJ2-1, with D maybe TRBD2 (6 bases). The CDR3 covers 12 residues. Per the germline V gene, CDR1 is SGHVS and CDR2 is FQNEAQ. V was cut by 5 bases and J by 7 bases, with 9 bases left in between. CDR3 in DNA: TGTGCCAGCAGCCCTGGGGGGAATGAGCAGTTCTTC. This translates into CASSPGGNEQFF.

V and J are TRBV6-1 and TRBJ1-4, with 8 bases lining up with TRBD1. V was pared by 6 bases and J by 3 bases, with 3 bases of the junction left unmatched. CDR3 length equals 14 residues. CDR1 is MNHNS and CDR2 is SASEGT in the germline V gene. As DNA, the CDR3 is TGTGCCAGCAGCGAGGGACAGGCTAATGAAAAACTGTTTTTT. Translation gives CASSEGQANEKLFF.